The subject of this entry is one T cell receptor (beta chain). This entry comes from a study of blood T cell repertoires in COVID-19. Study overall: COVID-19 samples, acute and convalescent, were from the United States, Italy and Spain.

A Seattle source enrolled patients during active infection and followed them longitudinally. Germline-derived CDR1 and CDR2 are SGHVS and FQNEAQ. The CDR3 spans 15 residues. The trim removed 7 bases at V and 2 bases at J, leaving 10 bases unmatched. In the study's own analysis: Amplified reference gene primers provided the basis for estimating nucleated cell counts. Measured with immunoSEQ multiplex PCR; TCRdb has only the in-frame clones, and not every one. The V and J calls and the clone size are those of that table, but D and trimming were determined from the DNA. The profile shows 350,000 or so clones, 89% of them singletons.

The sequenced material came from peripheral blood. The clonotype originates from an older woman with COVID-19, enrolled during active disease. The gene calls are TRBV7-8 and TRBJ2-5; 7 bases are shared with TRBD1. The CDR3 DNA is TGTGCCAGCACCTCACGGACAGGCATTCAAGAGACCCAGTACTTC. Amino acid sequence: CASTSRTGIQETQYF.